The next 14 T cell receptor beta chains were all read from a single sample in a study of blood T cells in healthy people across ages. Primers used in a second PCR of about 6 to 11 cycles were a sample-barcoded 5' primer and a J-beta primer mix. MiXCR was run by TCRdb on the 5' RACE reads, yielding one entry per CDR3 protein. The repertoire includes about 970,000 distinct CDR3 sequences, 51% of them detected once, and about a fifth sits in the top ten. The sequencing sample was made of blood. The receptors stem from a woman aged 60-75 years in good health.

The chain recombines TRBV7-2 with TRBJ2-1, with 9 positions matching TRBD2. Trimming cost V 1 base and J 2 bases; bases outside gene matches: 6. Germline V gene data show CDR1 as SGHTA and CDR2 as FQGNSA. This CDR3 spans 17 amino acids. CDR3 residues: CASSLVSRGRAYNEQFF. The CDR3 bases are TGTGCCAGCAGCTTAGTCTCTCGCGGGAGGGCCTACAATGAGCAGTTCTTC.

The chain has TRBV2 and TRBJ2-4, with D perhaps assigned TRBD1 or TRBD2 (5 bases each). The CDR3 has 11 amino acids. Germline V gene data show CDR1 as SNHLY and CDR2 as FYNNEI. Deletions cut 2 bases from V and 14 bases from J, with 10 bases between. CDR3 in DNA: TGTGCCAGCAGTGAATGGGGACCTGAGTACTTC. Protein sequence: CASSEWGPEYF.

The rearrangement uses TRBV21-1 and TRBJ2-1; TRBD2, the table's D call, was not compared with the DNA. The J call may be wrong; the DNA end is better matched by TRBJ2-7. TRBV21-1 is deemed a pseudogene. The CDR3 consists of 18 residues. The CDR3 DNA sequence: TGTGCCAGCAGCCCACCGGGGATAGCGAGGAGTACCTACAATGAGCAGTACTTC. This codes for CASSPPGIARSTYNEQYF.

Only one count was recorded for this clonotype. The CDR3 DNA reads as TGTGCCAGCAGTACGGGACTAGCGGGAGGGCCGTACGAGCAGTACTTC. As protein: CASSTGLAGGPYEQYF. V and J are TRBV6-6 and TRBJ2-7; 16 nucleotides align to TRBD2. The trim removed 5 bases at V and 4 bases at J, leaving 5 bases unmatched. Germline assignment: CDR1 MNHNY and CDR2 SVGAGI (reference sequence). The CDR3 sequence is 16 residues long.

This clonotype was seen many times. In DNA form, the CDR3 reads TGCGCCAGCAGCTTGGTAGTAGGGGCCGACTACGAGCAGTACTTC. As protein: CASSLVVGADYEQYF. The V gene is TRBV5-1, the J gene TRBJ2-7; D is possibly TRBD1 (5 bases). Germline assignment: CDR1 SGHRS and CDR2 YFSETQ. This CDR3 region has 15 residues. Trimming took 0 bases from V and 3 from J, leaving 13 bases between them.

V gene TRBV27 combines with J gene TRBJ1-1; no clear D gene. The CDR3 extends over 14 amino acids. V gave up 6 bases and J gave up 0 bases, with 11 bases separating them. Germline V gene sequence: CDR1 MNHEY, CDR2 SMNVEV (reference sequence). CDR3 sequence: CASRQVFMNTEAFF. DNA of the CDR3: TGTGCCAGCAGGCAGGTCTTCATGAACACTGAAGCTTTCTTT.

V and J are TRBV6-1 and TRBJ1-2; D is perhaps TRBD1 (5 bases). V was shortened by 4 bases and J by 6 bases, with 18 bases between the two germline ends. Germline lookup yields CDR1 MNHNS and CDR2 SASEGT. This CDR3 is built from 15 residues. This CDR3 is CASSVNRGKSDGYTF. Here the CDR3 DNA reads TGTGCCAGCAGTGTAAATCGGGGGAAGTCGGATGGCTACACCTTC.

CDR3 loop: CATTNELSASYNEQFF. The CDR3 nucleotides read TGTGCCACCACGAACGAATTAAGCGCCTCCTACAATGAGCAGTTCTTC. V and J are TRBV19 and TRBJ2-1; the D is unclear. The CDR3 is made up of 16 amino acids. The germline V gene encodes CDR1 LNHDA and CDR2 SQIVND (reference sequence). Trimming took off 10 bases at V and 0 bases at J, with 19 bases between the two ends.

Details on this clonotype: At one end the junction does not follow the germline gene, possibly because of a read error. The chain is built from TRBV9 and TRBJ2-4, with no clear D. The germline V gene has CDR1 SGDLS and CDR2 YYNGEE. The CDR3 sequence is 13 residues long. The CDR3 spells CASSPFTSYEQYF. DNA of the CDR3: TGTGCCAGCAGTCCCTTTACTTCTTACGAGCAGTACTTT.

The chain is built from TRBV6-5 and TRBJ2-7; TRBD2 aligns across 12 bases. Germline CDR1 and CDR2: MNHEY and SVGAGI. The CDR3 sequence is 16 residues long. The V and J ends lost 0 bases and 4 bases, in that order; junction bases with no gene match: 4. The CDR3 DNA sequence: TGTGCCAGCAGTTACTCGACCCTAGCGGGAGGGTACGAGCAGTACTTC. Amino acids: CASSYSTLAGGYEQYF.

This chain joins TRBV10-3 and TRBJ2-3, with 11 bases that match TRBD2. Germline V gene data show CDR1 as ENHRY and CDR2 as SYGVKD. This CDR3 has 15 amino acids. The V gene end was trimmed by 8 bases and the J gene end by 1 base; junction bases not matched to a gene: 5. The CDR3 coding sequence is TGTGCCATCTCGACTAGCGGGATGGGCACAGATACGCAGTATTTT. Its translation is CAISTSGMGTDTQYF.

The chain employs TRBV6-6 and TRBJ2-5, with 11 bases identical to TRBD2. Judging by the DNA end, TRBJ2-7 fits better; the J call may be wrong. This CDR3 is 15 amino acids long. In germline, CDR1 is MNHNY, CDR2 SVGAGI (reference sequence). The CDR3 bases are TGTGCCAGCAGTCCGGGACTAGCGGTGGAATACGAGCAGTACTTC. Protein: CASSPGLAVEYEQYF.

The chain couples TRBV27 to TRBJ2-1; 7 bases map to TRBD1. Per germline, CDR1 MNHEY and CDR2 SMNVEV (reference sequence). This CDR3 has 14 residues. V was pared by 5 bases and J by 2 bases, with 3 bases of the junction left unmatched. CDR3 sequence (DNA): TGTGCCAGCAGTGATGGGACAGCCTACAATGAGCAGTTCTTC. This encodes CASSDGTAYNEQFF.

The V call is TRBV27, the J call TRBJ2-1; 11 bases match TRBD2. The CDR3 contains 15 residues. V dropped 7 bases and J dropped 7; count of bases not matched to a gene: 9. Germline CDR1 MNHEY, CDR2 SMNVEV (reference sequence). The chain's CDR3 is CASTAAASGRNEQFF. CDR3 in DNA: TGTGCCAGCACGGCCGCGGCTAGCGGGAGGAATGAGCAGTTCTTC.